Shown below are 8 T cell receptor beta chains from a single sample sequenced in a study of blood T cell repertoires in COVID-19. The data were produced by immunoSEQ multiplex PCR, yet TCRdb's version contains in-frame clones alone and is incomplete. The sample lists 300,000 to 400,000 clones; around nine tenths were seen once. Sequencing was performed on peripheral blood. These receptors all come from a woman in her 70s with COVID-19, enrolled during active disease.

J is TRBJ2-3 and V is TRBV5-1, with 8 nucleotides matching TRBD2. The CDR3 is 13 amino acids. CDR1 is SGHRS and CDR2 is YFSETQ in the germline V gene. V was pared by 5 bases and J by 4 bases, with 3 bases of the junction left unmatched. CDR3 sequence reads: CASRSGGADTQYF. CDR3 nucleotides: TGCGCCAGCAGGAGCGGGGGAGCAGATACGCAGTATTTT.

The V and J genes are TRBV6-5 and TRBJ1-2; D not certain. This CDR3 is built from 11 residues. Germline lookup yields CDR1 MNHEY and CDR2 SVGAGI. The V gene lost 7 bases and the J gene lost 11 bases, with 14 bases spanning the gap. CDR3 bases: TGTGCCAGCACCCCTCCGGGTGGGTACACCTTC. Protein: CASTPPGGYTF.

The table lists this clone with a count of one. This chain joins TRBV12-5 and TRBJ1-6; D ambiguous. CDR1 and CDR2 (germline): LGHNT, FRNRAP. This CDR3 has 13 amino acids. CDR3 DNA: TGTGCCTCGGCAGCGGAACATGGGTCACCCCTCCACTTT. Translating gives CASAAEHGSPLHF. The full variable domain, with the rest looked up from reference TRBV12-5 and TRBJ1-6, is DARVTQTPRHKVTEMGQEVTMRCQPILGHNTVFWYRQTMMQGLELLAYFRNRAPLDDSGMPKDRFSAEMPDATLATLKIQPSEPRDSAVYFCASAAEHGSPLHFGNGTRLTVT.

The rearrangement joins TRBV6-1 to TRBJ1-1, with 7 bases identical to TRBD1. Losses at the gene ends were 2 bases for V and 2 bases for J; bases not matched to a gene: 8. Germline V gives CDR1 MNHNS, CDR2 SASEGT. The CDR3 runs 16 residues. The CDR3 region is CASSEPPGQTNTEAFF. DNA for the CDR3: TGTGCCAGCAGTGAACCACCGGGACAGACTAACACTGAAGCTTTCTTT.

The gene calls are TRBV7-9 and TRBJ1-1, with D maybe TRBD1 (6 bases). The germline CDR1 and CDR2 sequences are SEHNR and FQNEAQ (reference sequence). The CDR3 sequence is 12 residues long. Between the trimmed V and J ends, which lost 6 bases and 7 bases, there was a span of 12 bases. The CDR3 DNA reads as TGTGCCAGCAGTACAGGACAGAGTGAAGCTTTCTTT. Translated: CASSTGQSEAFF. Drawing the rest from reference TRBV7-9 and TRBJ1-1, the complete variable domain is DTGVSQNPRHKITKRGQNVTFRCDPISEHNRLYWYRQTLGQGPEFLTYFQNEAQLEKSRLLSDRFSAERPKGSFSTLEIQRTEQGDSAMYLCASSTGQSEAFFGQGTRLTVV.

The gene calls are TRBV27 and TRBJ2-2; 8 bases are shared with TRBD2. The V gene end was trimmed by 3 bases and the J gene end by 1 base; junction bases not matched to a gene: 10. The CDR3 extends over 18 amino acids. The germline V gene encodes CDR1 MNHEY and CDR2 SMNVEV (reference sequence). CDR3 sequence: CASSFRSPGGLNTGELFF. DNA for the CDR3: TGTGCCAGCAGTTTCCGATCCCCGGGGGGGTTGAACACCGGGGAGCTGTTTTTT.

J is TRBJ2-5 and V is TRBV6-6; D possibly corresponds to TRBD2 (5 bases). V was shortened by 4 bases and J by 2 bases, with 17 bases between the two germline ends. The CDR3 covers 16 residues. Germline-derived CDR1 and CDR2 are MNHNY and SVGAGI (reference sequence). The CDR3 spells CASSLASGFGQETQYF. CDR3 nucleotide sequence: TGTGCCAGCAGTTTAGCTTCGGGGTTCGGGCAAGAGACCCAGTACTTC.

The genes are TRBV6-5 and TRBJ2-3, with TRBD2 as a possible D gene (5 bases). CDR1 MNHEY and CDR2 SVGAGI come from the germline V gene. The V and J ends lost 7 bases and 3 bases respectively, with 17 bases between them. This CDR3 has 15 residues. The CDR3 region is CASKRVLTSTDTQYF. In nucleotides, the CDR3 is TGTGCCAGCAAGAGGGTCCTCACATCGACAGATACGCAGTATTTT.